This TCR beta chain was identified in a study of metastatic and nonmetastatic thyroid tumors. Study as a whole: From malignant and benign thyroid patients, repertoires in blood and in tumor or nodule tissue were compared.

In this sample, this clone turned up many times. What it binds is not known. Authors' processing steps: Clinicopathological groups supplied CDR3 differences that were used to build a distant-metastasis classifier for papillary thyroid cancer. TCRdb re-clonotyped the PCR reads via MiXCR. The V and J calls shown here were made by TCRdb, not taken from the authors' results. This table has around 30,000 clones, under 14% appearing once. Trimming cost V 4 bases and J 0 bases; bases outside gene matches: 5. Germline values: CDR1 LGHNA, CDR2 YSLEER. CDR3 length equals 16 residues. No treatment of any kind had been given to any patient before thyroid surgery. Whole-study findings and limits: Compared with benign nodules, malignant thyroid tumors were reported to have significantly higher TCR beta diversity in both blood and tumor.

This TCR came from a female donor with papillary thyroid cancer or a benign thyroid nodule (not recorded which). Some clones in this sample may be carry-over from other donors' samples. Sequenced: blood. The rearrangement joins TRBV4-3 to TRBJ1-4; 7 positions match TRBD1. CDR3 nucleotide sequence: TGCGCCAGCAGCCCAGGGACAGCTGCAACTAATGAAAAACTGTTTTTT. Translated, it gives CASSPGTAATNEKLFF.